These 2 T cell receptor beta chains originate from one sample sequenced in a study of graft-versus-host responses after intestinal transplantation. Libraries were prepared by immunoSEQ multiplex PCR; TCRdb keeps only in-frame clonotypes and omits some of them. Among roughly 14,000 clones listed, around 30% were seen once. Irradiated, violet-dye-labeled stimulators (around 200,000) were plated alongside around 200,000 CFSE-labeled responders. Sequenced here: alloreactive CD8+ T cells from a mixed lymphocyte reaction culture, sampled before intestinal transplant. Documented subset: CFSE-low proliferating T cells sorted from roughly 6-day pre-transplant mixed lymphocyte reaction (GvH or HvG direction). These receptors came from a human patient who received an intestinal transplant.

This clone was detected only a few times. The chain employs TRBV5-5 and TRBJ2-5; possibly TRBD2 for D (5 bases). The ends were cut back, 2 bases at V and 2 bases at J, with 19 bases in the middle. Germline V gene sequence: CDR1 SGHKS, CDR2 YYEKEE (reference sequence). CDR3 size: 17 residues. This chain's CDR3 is CASSFGPGTRSQETQYF. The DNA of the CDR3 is TGTGCCAGCAGCTTTGGACCGGGAACAAGATCTCAAGAGACCCAGTACTTC.

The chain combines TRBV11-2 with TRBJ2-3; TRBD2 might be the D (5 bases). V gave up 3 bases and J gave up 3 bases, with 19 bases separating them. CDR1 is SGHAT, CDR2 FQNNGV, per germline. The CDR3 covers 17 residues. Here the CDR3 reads CASSFTRREAITDTQYF. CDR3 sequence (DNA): TGTGCCAGCAGCTTCACCCGCCGGGAAGCAATTACAGATACGCAGTATTTT.